The 29 T cell receptor beta chains below all came from one sample that was sequenced in a study of T cell clonality in common variable immunodeficiency. The data were produced by immunoSEQ multiplex PCR, yet TCRdb's version contains in-frame clones alone and is incomplete. The repertoire consists of around 50,000 clones, none detected only once. Material: peripheral blood mononuclear cells. These receptors were obtained from a person between 18 and 70 years old in good health.

Many counts were recorded for this clone. With the read ending 3 residues before the CDR3 end, the germline J gene is used to fill in that end. The chain employs TRBV5-1 and TRBJ2-2; D is uncertain. Trimming pared 0 bases from V and 6 bases from J, leaving 6 bases between. The CDR3 has 13 amino acids. Germline lookup yields CDR1 SGHRS and CDR2 YFSETQ. The sequenced part of the CDR3 DNA is TGCGCCAGCAGCTTGGCCCGCGCCGGGGAG. Encoded protein: CASSLARAGE. The entire CDR3 protein reads CASSLARAGELFF.

This clone was seen more than once but under ten times. Read sequence stops 3 residues before the CDR3 end, and the germline J gene provides the missing end. This sequence joins TRBV6-4 and TRBJ2-7, with a tentative D call TRBD1 (5 bases). V shed 6 bases and J shed 2 bases, with 14 bases lying between them. The CDR3 covers 14 residues. The germline CDR1 and CDR2 sequences are MRHNA and SNTAGT. The CDR3 DNA, read in part, is TGTGCCAGCAGCAACCCCGACAGACCCTACGAG. Its protein product is CASSNPDRPYE. The full CDR3 is CASSNPDRPYEQYF.

This clone has more than one count but fewer than ten. The CDR3 extends 3 residues past the end of the read, so its final part is completed from the germline J gene. The chain joins TRBV20-1 to TRBJ1-1; 8 nucleotides line up with TRBD1. V was clipped by 4 bases and J by 4 bases; unmatched bases: 11. The CDR3 consists of 15 residues. From germline, CDR1 is DFQATT and CDR2 SNEGSKA (reference sequence). CDR3 region: CSAIDTRTGRTEAFF. The sequenced CDR3 bases are TGCAGTGCTATCGACACACGGACAGGGCGCACTGAA.

This clone was seen at least ten times. A much bigger clone sits one base away, suggesting this may be a read error. Read coverage stops 3 residues before the CDR3 terminus; the germline J gene supplies the remainder. The genes are TRBV20-1 and TRBJ2-3; 10 bases are shared with TRBD1. The CDR3 contains 13 residues. Per germline, CDR1 DFQATT and CDR2 SNEGSKA (reference sequence). The CDR3 loop reads CSAGQGESQPQYF. The covered CDR3 bases are TGCAGTGCCGGACAGGGGGAGTCTCAGCCG.

This clone has at least ten counts. The read ends 3 residues shy of where the CDR3 ends; the end is completed using the germline J gene. This sequence joins TRBV5-1 and TRBJ2-7; 8 bases fit TRBD2. Germline-derived CDR1 and CDR2 are SGHRS and YFSETQ. There are 13 residues in the CDR3. V was pared by 2 bases and J by 3 bases, with 1 base of the junction left unmatched. This chain's CDR3 is CASSFGTSYEQYF. The CDR3 bases that were read are TGCGCCAGCAGCTTCGGGACTAGCTACGAG.

In its sample, this clone was seen many times. The read gets to within 3 residues of the CDR3 end, and the germline J gene fills in the rest. This sequence joins TRBV11-3 and TRBJ2-1, with 12 bases matching TRBD2. Germline-derived CDR1 and CDR2 are SGHNT and YENEEA. The CDR3 covers 15 residues. The trim removed 4 bases at V and 7 bases at J, leaving 5 bases unmatched. Incomplete CDR3 DNA: TGTGCCAGCAGCTGGAGGACTAGCGGGGTAAATGAG. As protein: CASSWRTSGVNE. The entire CDR3 protein reads CASSWRTSGVNEQFF.

This clone showed up many times. Read sequence stops 3 residues before the CDR3 end, and the germline J gene provides the missing end. The chain joins TRBV30 to TRBJ2-3; D is possibly TRBD2 (6 bases). Trimming took 1 base from V and 4 from J, leaving 18 bases between them. The CDR3 contains 16 residues. Germline V gene sequence: CDR1 GTSNPN, CDR2 SVGIG (reference sequence). CDR3 DNA (partial): TGTGCCTGGAGTGCCCTCATGGGGGGAGGCCCAGATACG. The encoded protein is CAWSALMGGGPDT. The full CDR3 protein reads CAWSALMGGGPDTQYF. The variable domain in full, with the rest retrieved from reference TRBV30 and TRBJ2-3, is SQTIHQWPATLVQPVGSPLSLECTVEGTSNPNLYWYRQAAGRGLQLLFYSVGIGQISSEVPQNLSASRPQDRQFILSSKKLLLSDSGFYLCAWSALMGGGPDTQYFGPGTRLTVL.

This clone has at least ten counts. The read finishes 3 residues shy of the CDR3 end, and the germline J gene is used to complete it. V usage is TRBV20-1 and J usage is TRBJ2-1; TRBD1 agrees at 8 bases. There are 13 residues in the CDR3. In germline, CDR1 is DFQATT, CDR2 SNEGSKA (reference sequence). V lost 2 bases to trimming and J lost 8 bases; unmatched junction nucleotides: 5. CDR3 DNA, as far as it was read: TGCAGTGCTAGACAGGGGGCGTTGGATGAG. It specifies CSARQGALDE. The CDR3 reads in full as CSARQGALDEQFF.

This clone occurred many times. The missing CDR3 end, 3 residues past where the read stops, is filled in from the germline J gene. The J gene is TRBJ2-1, the V gene TRBV7-2; 8 positions match TRBD2. The germline V gene encodes CDR1 SGHTA and CDR2 FQGNSA. CDR3 length: 15 residues. V was pared by 3 bases and J by 3 bases, with 4 bases of the junction left unmatched. Incomplete CDR3 DNA: TGTGCCAGCAGCTTGGCGGGGGGACTCTACAATGAG. Its translation is CASSLAGGLYNE. From start to end, the CDR3 is CASSLAGGLYNEQFF.

This clone was seen ten or more times. The sequence runs out 3 residues before the end of the CDR3; the remainder is reconstructed from the germline J gene. The V call is TRBV24-1, the J call TRBJ2-7; TRBD1 agrees at 8 bases. Germline trimming cut 4 bases from V and 5 bases from J; bases unmatched to any gene: 6. The CDR3 totals 14 residues. Per germline, CDR1 KGHDR and CDR2 SFDVKD. CDR3 region: CATSDPGQGNEQYF. The DNA read from the CDR3 is TGTGCCACCAGTGACCCAGGACAGGGCAACGAG.

This clone was picked up many times. The sequenced CDR3 bases are TGTGCCTGGAGTGGGAGGGTAGCCTATAATTCACCC. Translated: CAWSGRVAYNSP. The whole CDR3 protein is CAWSGRVAYNSPLHF. This chain uses TRBV30 with TRBJ1-6; D is unclear. The read ends 3 residues early relative to the CDR3; the germline J gene fills the gap. Deletions cut 1 base from V and 2 bases from J, with 9 bases between. Germline V CDR1 and CDR2: GTSNPN, SVGIG (reference sequence). The CDR3 contains 15 residues.

Many counts were recorded for this clone. CDR3 bases read: TGCAGTGCAAAGGGGGGGCGGGGTATCGGCACAGATACG. This gives the protein CSAKGGRGIGTDT. The entire CDR3 sequence reads CSAKGGRGIGTDTQYF. The chain employs TRBV20-1 and TRBJ2-3; D is possibly TRBD2 (7 bases). From the germline J gene comes the end of the CDR3, since the read stops 3 residues before it. In germline, CDR1 is DFQATT, CDR2 SNEGSKA (reference sequence). V was pared by 6 bases and J by 1 base, with 20 bases between. CDR3 length equals 16 residues.

This clone was seen more than once but under ten times. Sequencing ends 3 residues short of the CDR3 end; the germline J gene provides the rest. This sequence joins TRBV10-2 and TRBJ2-2; no clear D. Per germline, CDR1 WSHSY and CDR2 SAAADI. V lost 7 bases, J lost 3 bases, and 6 bases lay in between. There are 12 residues in the CDR3. The CDR3 region is CASKEDTGELFF. The sequenced CDR3 bases are TGCGCCAGCAAAGAGGACACCGGGGAG.

This clone was recorded many times. The read halts 3 residues ahead of the CDR3 end, with the missing end drawn from the germline J gene. The chain carries TRBV2 and TRBJ2-1; 8 bases are shared with TRBD2. Germline values: CDR1 SNHLY, CDR2 FYNNEI. The CDR3 length is 14 residues. CDR3 bases read: TGTGCGCCCCTGGGCGGGGGGATCTACAATGAG. The encoded protein is CAPLGGGIYNE. The whole CDR3 region reads CAPLGGGIYNEQFF.

This clone has only a few counts. The CDR3 end falls 3 residues outside the read, so it is completed with the germline J gene. The genes are TRBV19 and TRBJ1-2; D may be TRBD1 (5 bases). This CDR3 comprises 15 residues. Germline V CDR1 and CDR2: LNHDA, SQIVND (reference sequence). The CDR3 here is CASGSGGLPGDTYTF. The DNA read from the CDR3 is TGTGCCAGCGGCAGTGGGGGACTCCCGGGTGATACC.

This clone has more than one count but fewer than ten. Read data end 3 residues before the CDR3 end; the end is taken from the germline J gene. Other nucleotide sequences from this sample produce the same CDR3. The rearrangement uses TRBV7-9 and TRBJ2-7; the D is unclear. The CDR3 length is 14 residues. V was cut by 5 bases and J by 4 bases, with 15 bases left in between. From germline, CDR1 is SEHNR and CDR2 FQNEAQ (reference sequence). The covered CDR3 bases are TGTGCCAGCAGCGACTCCCAAGGAATTTACGAG. It is translated as CASSDSQGIYE. The whole CDR3 sequence is CASSDSQGIYEQYF.

This clone was counted a few times. The CDR3 goes on 3 residues after the read ends, and that part is filled in from the germline J gene. The chain combines TRBV20-1 with TRBJ1-2; D perhaps matches TRBD1 (5 bases). This CDR3 is 16 amino acids long. Germline CDR1 reads DFQATT; CDR2 reads SNEGSKA (reference sequence). The CDR3 region is CSAPRRAGGFQETYTF. The covered CDR3 bases are TGCAGTGCCCCCCGTCGGGCGGGGGGATTTCAAGAGACC.

Concerning this clone: A clone one base away is much larger, so this may be a read error. Read coverage stops 3 residues before the CDR3 terminus; the germline J gene supplies the remainder. The genes are TRBV18 and TRBJ1-4, with a weak D call TRBD1 (5 bases). There are 17 residues in the CDR3. Germline CDR1 and CDR2: KGHSH and LQKENI. CDR3 bases read: TGTGCCAGCTCACCCAATCAGGTCAGCTCTGGGGCCAACGTA. Its protein product is CASSPNQVSSGANV. The whole CDR3 sequence is CASSPNQVSSGANVLFF. The entire variable domain, with the rest obtained from reference TRBV18 and TRBJ1-4, is as follows: NAGVMQNPRHLVRRRGQEARLRCSPMKGHSHVYWYRQLPEEGLKFMVYLQKENIIDESGMPKERFSAEFPKEGPSILRIQQVVRGDSAAYFCASSPNQVSSGANVLFFGSGTQLSVL.

This clone has only a few counts. The CDR3 sequence: CASSPRPTEPIYDYTF. CDR3 DNA (partial): TGTGCCAGTAGTCCCCGGCCGACAGAACCGATATACGAC. The rearrangement uses TRBV19 and TRBJ1-2; D may be TRBD1 (5 bases). The read comes to an end 3 residues before the CDR3 does, leaving the germline J gene to fill in the end. The CDR3 consists of 16 residues. CDR1 and CDR2 from the germline V gene are LNHDA and SQIVND (reference sequence).

Turning to this clone: From the germline J gene comes the end of the CDR3, since the read stops 3 residues before it. The gene calls are TRBV7-2 and TRBJ1-2; the match to TRBD1 covers 7 bases. In germline, CDR1 is SGHTA, CDR2 FQGNSA. This CDR3 region has 15 residues. CDR3 bases read: TGTGCCAGCAGCGCGACAGGGTTTGCCTACAATGAA. Translated, it gives CASSATGFAYNE. The complete CDR3 reads CASSATGFAYNEYTF. The complete variable domain, with remaining parts taken from reference TRBV7-2 and TRBJ1-2, reads GAGVSQSPSNKVTEKGKDVELRCDPISGHTALYWYRQSLGQGLEFLIYFQGNSAPDKSGLPSDRFSAERTGGSVSTLTIQRTQQEDSAVYLCASSATGFAYNEYTFGSGTRLTVV.

This clone was recorded many times. The read terminates 3 residues before the CDR3 end, so the remaining end is supplied by the germline J gene. The J gene is TRBJ2-5, the V gene TRBV9; TRBD1 aligns across 7 bases. Per germline, CDR1 SGDLS and CDR2 YYNGEE. V dropped 2 bases and J dropped 5; count of bases not matched to a gene: 6. This CDR3 region has 14 residues. The CDR3 is CASSVRGLQETQYF. The DNA read from the CDR3 is TGTGCCAGCAGCGTTAGGGGGCTTCAGGAGACC. Looking up the rest from reference TRBV9 and TRBJ2-5 gives the full variable domain: DSGVTQTPKHLITATGQRVTLRCSPRSGDLSVYWYQQSLDQGLQFLIQYYNGEERAKGNILERFSAQQFPDLHSELNLSSLELGDSALYFCASSVRGLQETQYFGPGTRLLVL.

This clone was counted at least ten times. The read finishes 3 residues shy of the CDR3 end, and the germline J gene is used to complete it. The rearrangement uses TRBV20-1 and TRBJ2-7, with 8 bases matching TRBD1. Trimming removed 6 bases from V and 1 base from J; junction bases left unmatched: 11. Germline loops: CDR1 DFQATT, CDR2 SNEGSKA (reference sequence). The CDR3 totals 15 residues. This CDR3 is CSANPGTGYSYEQYF. CDR3 DNA (partial): TGCAGTGCGAACCCCGGGACAGGCTATTCCTACGAG.

This clone was seen a handful of times. The CDR3 sequence: CAWSQLSSGNTIYF. CDR3 DNA (partial): TGTGCCTGGAGCCAACTGAGCTCTGGAAACACC. The chain links TRBV30 to TRBJ1-3; no clear D gene. The read comes to an end 3 residues before the CDR3 does, leaving the germline J gene to fill in the end. This CDR3 comprises 14 residues. V was cut by 3 bases and J by 0 bases, with 9 bases left in between. The V gene's germline CDR1 is GTSNPN and CDR2 SVGIG (reference sequence).

For this clone: The CDR3 is cut off 3 residues early in the read; its end comes from the germline J gene. This chain links TRBV30 with TRBJ2-7; D is unclear. Between the trimmed V and J ends, which lost 3 bases and 2 bases, there was a span of 8 bases. From germline, CDR1 is GTSNPN and CDR2 SVGIG (reference sequence). This CDR3 comprises 12 residues. CDR3 DNA, as far as it was read: TGTGCCTGGAGGCAAGGCCCCTACGAG. Amino acid sequence: CAWRQGPYE. The full-length CDR3 reads as CAWRQGPYEQYF.

This clone has a count of ten or more. The read halts 3 residues ahead of the CDR3 end, with the missing end drawn from the germline J gene. The V and J genes are TRBV5-6 and TRBJ2-5; D remains ambiguous. Germline loops: CDR1 SGHDT, CDR2 YYEEEE. The CDR3 is made up of 14 amino acids. V shed 2 bases and J shed 3 bases, with 11 bases lying between them. The DNA read from the CDR3 is TGTGCCAGCAGCTTCCCGACAAGGGAAGAGACC. Translated, it gives CASSFPTREET. The CDR3 as a whole reads CASSFPTREETQYF.

This clone was seen at least ten times. The CDR3 end is not reached by the read, which stops 3 residues before it; the germline J gene fills it in. This chain joins TRBV4-1 and TRBJ1-5; no firm D call. The CDR3 runs to 15 residues. Germline assignment: CDR1 MGHRA and CDR2 YSYEKL. V lost 0 bases and J 5 bases, leaving 11 bases between the germline ends. CDR3: CASSQDIGSDQPQHF. The CDR3 DNA, read in part, is TGCGCCAGCAGCCAAGATATCGGGTCCGATCAGCCC.

This clone was recorded at least ten times. The read finishes 3 residues shy of the CDR3 end, and the germline J gene is used to complete it. The chain links TRBV10-3 to TRBJ2-1, with 9 nucleotides matching TRBD2. The CDR3 loop spans 13 amino acids. With V trimmed by 6 bases and J by 8 bases, 5 bases remained unmatched. CDR1 and CDR2 from the germline V gene are ENHRY and SYGVKD. CDR3 bases read: TGTGCCATCAGCAGCGGGGGGAGGGATGAG. Translated, it gives CAISSGGRDE. The CDR3 as a whole reads CAISSGGRDEQFF.

This clone was detected a few times. Read data end 3 residues before the CDR3 end; the end is taken from the germline J gene. The rearrangement uses TRBV18 and TRBJ1-2; no firm D call. The CDR3 runs 12 residues. CDR1 KGHSH and CDR2 LQKENI come from the germline V gene. CDR3: CASSPPAGDYTF. Partial CDR3 DNA: TGTGCCAGCTCACCACCAGCGGGCGAC.

This clone was detected ten times or more. Read coverage stops 3 residues before the CDR3 terminus; the germline J gene supplies the remainder. V and J are TRBV30 and TRBJ2-7, with TRBD1 matching over 9 bases. Trimming cost V 3 bases and J 4 bases; bases outside gene matches: 10. This CDR3 is 15 amino acids long. Germline V gene data show CDR1 as GTSNPN and CDR2 as SVGIG (reference sequence). The covered CDR3 bases are TGTGCCTGGAGCGCCCGGGACAGGGTTTTGTACGAG. Protein sequence: CAWSARDRVLYE. The complete CDR3 protein is CAWSARDRVLYEQYF.